This note documents a single T cell receptor (beta chain) sequence. This clone is a singleton in its sample. Its antigen remains unidentified. Base qualities were left out, and no much larger clone turns up one base away. The immunoSEQ Assay was used to sequence TCRbeta CDR3 regions. After extraction, genomic DNA underwent amplification by bias-controlled multiplex PCR, followed by high-throughput sequencing. Under the source paper's analysis protocol: To quantify the absolute abundance of every unique TCRbeta CDR3 region, sequences were collapsed and filtered. T cell fraction was estimated by normalization of TCRbeta template counts to usable DNA, with usable DNA being measured through amplification of reference genes present in all nucleated cells. Repertoire TCRs were annotated as SARS-CoV-2-specific by exact matching of V gene, CDR3 amino acid sequence and J gene to a known reactive TCR set. The reference SARS-CoV-2 TCR set came from MIRA and was filtered for enrichment in COVID-19-positive ImmuneCODE repertoires, removing public or cross-reactive TCRs. Using the MIRA antigens, annotated TCRs were further analysed by specific ORF or by position within an ORF. Breadth was defined as the number of annotated unique rearrangements divided by the total number of unique productive rearrangements, and depth was defined as the summed frequency of the annotated unique rearrangements. Two-sided Wilcoxon rank-sum tests were applied when comparing TCR breadth between groups. TCRdb limited this immuneACCESS table to in-frame rearrangements with V and J called. A share of clones is missing; checked studies link under half to unresolved V genes, and the rest is unexplained. V, J and clone size are taken as reported in that table, and D and trimming were inferred from the DNA itself. A total of roughly 680,000 clones appear in this sample, roughly 90% of them only once. Over 1.3% of the sample rests with the top ten.

V is clipped by 0 bases and J by 8 bases, and the sequence between their germline boundaries is 17 bases long. The CDR3 contains 16 residues, cysteine and phenylalanine counted. The only DNA kept is the CDR3, 48 bases in frame from the first base. CDR1 and CDR2 were assigned from the germline V gene as SGHRS and YFSETQ. The data belong to a study of Ad26.COV2.S vaccination and SARS-CoV-2 variants listed by TCRdb under 2021. Study-wide context: Donors in the vaccine arm were drawn from COV1001, a phase I-IIa trial of Ad26.COV2.S in healthy adults that was multicentre, randomized, double-blind and placebo-controlled. Participants in the trial were split at random into five groups of five each, receiving low-dose or high-dose Ad26.COV2.S once or twice, or else placebo on both occasions. Ad26.COV2.S was administered intramuscularly at 5 x 10^10 or 1 x 10^11 viral particles, either as a single shot or as two shots given 56 days apart. Investigators did not know the trial group allocation while performing experiments and assessing outcomes. The specificity and breadth of SARS-CoV-2-reactive T cell receptors after Ad26.COV2.S vaccination were assessed by TCRbeta repertoire sequencing. A total of roughly 30 samples were included in the TCR-sequenced set, comprising approximately 20 Ad26.COV2.S vaccine recipients, 5 placebo recipients and 8 SARS-CoV-2 convalescent individuals.

The intended sense of this specimen's treatment or condition label: about 20 received Ad26.COV2.S at low or high dose, single or two shots; about 5 received placebo; per-sample allocation not given. Repertoires of vaccine and placebo recipients were sequenced from samples taken on day 63 after the first injection. In Cohort 1b, 25 adults aged 18-55 years were enrolled at a single site in Boston, USA, between 29 July and 7 August 2020. Ad26.COV2.S was a replication-incompetent adenovirus type 26 vector that expressed a prefusion-stabilized SARS-CoV-2 spike protein derived from the original Wuhan strain. What the work shows at the level of the full study, not this receptor alone: The study lacked the statistical power to compare responses across vaccine doses or regimens. After vaccination, spike-specific CD8+ and CD4+ T cell responses were reported to show substantial breadth. Higher spike-specific TCR breadth was observed in Ad26.COV2.S recipients than in placebo recipients (P = 0.0014). According to the authors, total T cell responses may have been underestimated by the TCR breadth and depth analyses. Comparable non-spike TCR breadth was observed between vaccine and placebo recipients, consistent with only spike being contained in the vaccine.

Sequencing used peripheral blood, obtained in a trial of Ad26.COV2.S vaccine versus placebo. This receptor was obtained from a person between 18 and 59 years old who received the Ad26.COV2.S COVID-19 vaccine or a placebo. The rearranged chain carries TRBV5-1 and TRBJ1-4; 6 matching bases give a weak D call of TRBD1. The nucleotides read TGCGCCAGCAGCTTGGCAGGGGCGGCGTTGGGGGAAAAACTGTTTTTT. Its protein product is CASSLAGAALGEKLFF. Reference TRBV5-1 and TRBJ1-4 proteins supply the regions before and after the CDR3; the full variable domain is: KAGVTQTPRYLIKTRGQQVTLSCSPISGHRSVSWYQQTPGQGLQFLFEYFSETQRNKGNFPGRFSGRQFSNSRSEMNVSTLELGDSALYLCASSLAGAALGEKLFFGSGTQLSVL.